This T cell receptor (beta chain) appears in the sequencing data of a study of cytomegalovirus exposure and HLA in healthy donors. General study points: Later on, a genetic analysis was performed. It linked a missense variant in DCLRE1C with V- and J-gene trimming of TCR beta. CMV serostatus was the only immune exposure information that was available.

The CDR3 has 17 residues. Trimming took 0 bases from V and 8 from J; bases not matched to a gene: 11. In germline, CDR1 is SGDLS, CDR2 YYNGEE. The PCR had 60 Vbeta and 13 Jbeta primers. Data came from immunoSEQ multiplex PCR; TCRdb stores just in-frame clones and leaves some out. The sample holds roughly 80,000 clones; about two thirds are singletons and the top ten take approximately 7%. Turning to this clone: As yet, its antigen is unknown.

This clonotype was obtained from a woman in her fifties or sixties in good health and CMV-seropositive. Sequencing used PBMCs. This chain connects TRBV9 to TRBJ1-4; 9 positions match TRBD1. CDR3 DNA sequence: TGTGCCAGCAGCGTAGGACCCCGGGACAGGGTCTACGAAAAACTGTTTTTT. The encoded protein is CASSVGPRDRVYEKLFF.